The clone carrying this TCR beta chain was detected a few times. Its specificity is not known. A junction boundary mismatches the germline segment, possibly from a read error. The sample comes from a study of blood T cells in healthy people across ages. Overall study results and limits: It was not possible, with unsorted PBMCs, to conclusively compare naive and antigen-experienced cells. The donors' CMV status was not determined, possibly confounding changes in expanded clonotypes.

Each sample had at least 6 million PBMCs isolated. It was with a sample-barcoded 5' primer and a J-beta primer mix that a second PCR of about 6 to 11 cycles was run. Each cDNA molecule carried a tag from a template-switch adaptor that contained 12 random nucleotides. TCRdb reprocessed the 5' RACE reads with MiXCR, giving one entry per CDR3 protein. Of over 600,000 distinct CDR3 sequences in the sample, 40% to 45% were seen once. The CDR3 totals 14 residues. Germline assignment: CDR1 SGHRS and CDR2 YFSETQ. This chain joins TRBV5-1 and TRBJ1-2; D gene unclear. This sequence was found in a man at least 80 years old in good health. The sequenced material came from blood. The CDR3 loop reads CASSPWTDRDGHTF. The CDR3 DNA reads as TGCGCCAGCAGCCCCTGGACGGATAGGGATGGCCACACCTTC.